The 16 T cell receptor beta chains listed next were all sequenced from one sample in a study of PD-L1 blockade in urothelial cancer. Time point in this sample: pretreatment peripheral blood. Sequencing used immunoSEQ multiplex PCR; TCRdb keeps in-frame clones, though not all of them. The repertoire holds 30,000 to 40,000 clones, about 89% seen once, with approximately 10% in the top ten. The starting material was PBMCs, obtained around atezolizumab (anti-PD-L1) treatment. All receptors come from a woman aged 55 to 70 with urothelial cancer.

This clone is a singleton in its sample. The gene calls are TRBV27 and TRBJ2-1; no firm D call. The V end lost 3 bases, the J end lost 5 bases, and 11 bases lay between the germline ends. Per germline, CDR1 MNHEY and CDR2 SMNVEV (reference sequence). The CDR3 extends over 14 amino acids. The CDR3 coding sequence is TGTGCCAGCAGTTTGATAGGAGTAAACAATGAGCAGTTCTTC. Translating it yields CASSLIGVNNEQFF.

The rearrangement uses TRBV4-2 and TRBJ2-6; possible D gene TRBD1, 5 bases. V was clipped by 7 bases and J by 0 bases, with 19 bases between them. The CDR3 is made up of 18 amino acids. Germline CDR1 and CDR2: LGHNA and YNFKEQ. Here the CDR3 reads CASNPRGSRSSGANVLTF. As DNA, the CDR3 is TGTGCCAGCAACCCTAGGGGAAGCCGAAGCTCTGGGGCCAACGTCCTGACTTTC.

The V and J genes are TRBV7-8 and TRBJ2-2; tentatively, D is TRBD1 (6 bases). V lost 5 bases to trimming and J lost 2 bases, with 15 bases between them. This CDR3 contains 16 residues. Germline V CDR1 and CDR2: SGHVS, FQNEAQ. CDR3 in amino acids: CASSHRTQGNTGELFF. The CDR3 nucleotides read TGTGCCAGCAGCCATAGGACACAGGGAAACACCGGGGAGCTGTTTTTT.

This clone has a single count. The chain combines TRBV2 with TRBJ2-1; 9 bases are a match to TRBD2. The CDR3 is made up of 14 amino acids. Germline assignment: CDR1 SNHLY and CDR2 FYNNEI. Trimming cost V 6 bases and J 5 bases; bases outside gene matches: 5. CDR3 sequence reads: CASRLAGGHNEQFF. CDR3 nucleotides: TGTGCCAGCAGGCTGGCGGGAGGGCACAATGAGCAGTTCTTC.

This chain connects TRBV28 to TRBJ2-3, with D possibly TRBD1 on 5 matching bases. Trimming cost V 5 bases and J 0 bases, with 12 bases left between them. The CDR3 has 15 amino acids. The germline CDR1 and CDR2 sequences are MDHEN and SYDVKM. The CDR3 here is CASSPTVSSTDTQYF. CDR3 bases: TGTGCCAGCAGTCCGACAGTGAGTAGCACAGATACGCAGTATTTT.

The V gene is TRBV2, the J gene TRBJ1-1; 7 positions match TRBD1. Germline CDR1 reads SNHLY; CDR2 reads FYNNEI. This CDR3 is built from 17 residues. V lost 2 bases to trimming and J lost 0 bases; unmatched junction nucleotides: 9. Written as DNA, the CDR3 is TGTGCCAGCAGTGAATTGACAGGGCCCATCATGAACACTGAAGCTTTCTTT. The encoded protein is CASSELTGPIMNTEAFF.

The genes are TRBV5-1 and TRBJ2-3, with 13 bases matching TRBD2. The junction had 13 bases not matched to a gene; V was cut back by 0 bases and J by 6 bases. The CDR3 spans 19 residues. CDR1 and CDR2 from the germline V gene are SGHRS and YFSETQ. The CDR3 sequence is CASSLGPWTSGRSGDTQYF. The CDR3 DNA sequence: TGCGCCAGCAGCTTGGGCCCGTGGACTAGCGGGAGATCAGGGGATACGCAGTATTTT.

The chain is built from TRBV14 and TRBJ1-2; D not certain. The CDR3 length is 14 residues. Trimming left V 4 bases short and J 4 bases short, with 13 bases between. CDR1 is SGHDN and CDR2 is FVKESK in the germline V gene. As DNA, the CDR3 is TGTGCCAGCAGCCGCCGACGGGAAGGCTATGGCTACACCTTC. This encodes CASSRRREGYGYTF.

The chain has TRBV14 and TRBJ2-1, with 9 bases that match TRBD2. The junction had 8 bases not matched to a gene; V was cut back by 1 base and J by 7 bases. CDR3 size: 16 residues. Germline V gives CDR1 SGHDN, CDR2 FVKESK. The CDR3: CASSQGTSARKNEQFF. CDR3 bases: TGTGCCAGCAGCCAAGGGACTAGCGCGAGAAAAAATGAGCAGTTCTTC.

The chain links TRBV18 to TRBJ2-1, with 8 positions matching TRBD2. V trimming: 6 bases; J trimming: 4 bases; junction bases outside the gene matches: 5. CDR1 is KGHSH, CDR2 LQKENI, per germline. The CDR3 length is 14 residues. The CDR3 is CASSYAGGYNEQFF. CDR3 DNA: TGTGCCAGCTCCTATGCGGGGGGTTACAATGAGCAGTTCTTC.

The chain couples TRBV5-1 to TRBJ2-1; 8 positions match TRBD2. The V and J ends lost 2 bases and 4 bases, in that order; junction bases with no gene match: 2. The CDR3 covers 14 residues. Germline V gene data show CDR1 as SGHRS and CDR2 as YFSETQ. The CDR3 here is CASSFSGNYNEQFF. DNA for the CDR3: TGCGCCAGCAGCTTTAGCGGGAATTACAATGAGCAGTTCTTC.

The chain is built from TRBV14 and TRBJ2-1, with 9 bases matching TRBD2. V lost 0 bases and J lost 2; bases outside the gene matches: 2. CDR1 SGHDN and CDR2 FVKESK come from the germline V gene. The CDR3 loop spans 16 amino acids. For the CDR3, the DNA is TGTGCCAGCAGCCAAGAGGGCGGGAGGGCCTACAATGAGCAGTTCTTC. It encodes CASSQEGGRAYNEQFF.

This chain links TRBV7-2 with TRBJ2-7; 11 nucleotides match TRBD1. There are 15 residues in the CDR3. J lost 4 bases, V lost 5 bases, and 7 bases had no gene match. CDR1 and CDR2 (germline): SGHTA, FQGNSA. In DNA form, the CDR3 reads TGTGCCAGCAGCCAATTCGGGACAGGGGGATACGAGCAGTACTTC. It codes for CASSQFGTGGYEQYF.

The rearrangement links TRBV28 to TRBJ1-3; the match to TRBD1 covers 9 bases. This CDR3 comprises 18 residues. Germline V gives CDR1 MDHEN, CDR2 SYDVKM. The V gene end was trimmed by 2 bases and the J gene end by 0 bases; junction bases not matched to a gene: 8. The CDR3 DNA follows: TGTGCCAGCAGTTTAGGGGACAGGGTCCTGAGCTCTGGAAACACCATATATTTT. This gives the protein CASSLGDRVLSSGNTIYF.

The chain employs TRBV10-2 and TRBJ1-4, with 8 nucleotides matching TRBD1. Trimming cost V 4 bases and J 6 bases; bases outside gene matches: 4. CDR3 length equals 14 residues. Germline V gene sequence: CDR1 WSHSY, CDR2 SAAADI. The DNA for the CDR3 is TGCGCCAGCAGTGGCCCAGGGGGCGATGAAAAACTGTTTTTT. Its protein product is CASSGPGGDEKLFF.

The V gene is TRBV19, the J gene TRBJ2-3; 7 positions agree with TRBD2. Germline CDR1 LNHDA, CDR2 SQIVND (reference sequence). The CDR3 is 15 residues long. The J segment lost 3 bases and the V segment lost 2 bases, leaving 5 bases of the junction unmatched. CDR3 sequence reads: CASSIRAGETDTQYF. The DNA for the CDR3 is TGTGCCAGTAGTATACGTGCGGGAGAAACAGATACGCAGTATTTT. The full variable domain, completed using reference TRBV19 and TRBJ2-3, is DGGITQSPKYLFRKEGQNVTLSCEQNLNHDAMYWYRQDPGQGLRLIYYSQIVNDFQKGDIAEGYSVSREKKESFPLTVTSAQKNPTAFYLCASSIRAGETDTQYFGPGTRLTVL.